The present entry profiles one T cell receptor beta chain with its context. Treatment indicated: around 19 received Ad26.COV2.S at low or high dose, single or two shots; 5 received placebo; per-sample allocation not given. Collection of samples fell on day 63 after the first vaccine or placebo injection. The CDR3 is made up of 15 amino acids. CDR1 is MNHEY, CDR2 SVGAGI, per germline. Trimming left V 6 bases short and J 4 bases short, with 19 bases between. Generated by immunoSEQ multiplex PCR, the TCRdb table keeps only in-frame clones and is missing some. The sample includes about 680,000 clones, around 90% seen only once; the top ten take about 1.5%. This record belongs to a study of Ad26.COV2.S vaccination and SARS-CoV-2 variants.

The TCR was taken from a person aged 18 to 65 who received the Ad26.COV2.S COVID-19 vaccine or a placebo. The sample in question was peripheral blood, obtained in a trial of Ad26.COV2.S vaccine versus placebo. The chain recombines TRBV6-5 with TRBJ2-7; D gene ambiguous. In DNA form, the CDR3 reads TGTGCCAGCAGCCCCAGCCCGACAAAGGTGTACGAGCAGTACTTC. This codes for CASSPSPTKVYEQYF.